This is a list of T cell receptor beta chains from one sample in a study of blood T cell repertoires in COVID-19. Sequencing used immunoSEQ multiplex PCR; TCRdb keeps in-frame clones, though not all of them. The profile shows tens of thousands of clones, approximately 92% of them singletons. Sequenced: peripheral blood. Receptors were obtained from a man aged 50 or older with COVID-19, enrolled during active disease. CDR3s include the opening cysteine and the closing phenylalanine or tryptophan. D genes are given only for firm matches. Not every row has a clone size; where given, it reads once, few, many or a size class.

TRBV6-6	TRBJ1-5	TRBD1	-	TGTGCCAGCAGTTACCCCATCGGACAGGGCAATCAGCCCCAGCATTTT	CASSYPIGQGNQPQHF
TRBV4-1	TRBJ2-3	TRBD2	once	TGCGCCAGCAGCCGACTAGCGGGGGGCACAGATACGCAGTATTTT	CASSRLAGGTDTQYF
TRBV19	TRBJ2-4	TRBD1	-	TGTGCCAGTATCGCAGGGGGTTGTAAGATACTAGCCAAAAACATTCAGTACTTC	CASIAGGCKILAKNIQYF
TRBV7-9	TRBJ2-4	-	-	TGTGCCAGCAGCTCCAGGGAGGACATTCAGTACTTC	CASSSREDIQYF
TRBV6-1	TRBJ1-1	-	-	TGTGCCAGCAGTGAAGCCTTTGGACTCTTCTTCCCTGAAGCTTTCTTT	CASSEAFGLFFPEAFF
TRBV29-1	TRBJ2-1	-	once	TGCAGCGTTGAGTTGGACAGCTTCTCCTACAATGAGCAGTTCTTC	CSVELDSFSYNEQFF
TRBV7-4	TRBJ2-1	TRBD2	-	TGTGCCAGCAGCTTGCAAGGACTAGCGGGATGGTATGAGCAGTTCTTC	CASSLQGLAGWYEQFF
TRBV4-1	TRBJ2-7	-	few	TGCGCCAGCAGCTGGACGGGACTCACCTACGAGCAGTACTTC	CASSWTGLTYEQYF
TRBV11-2	TRBJ1-1	-	-	TGTGCCAGCAGCTGCACAGGGTGCCCTGAAGCTTTCTTT	CASSCTGCPEAFF
TRBV13	TRBJ2-1	TRBD1	-	TGTGCCAGCAGCGGGACAGGGGGGAAGGTTGAGCAGTTCTTC	CASSGTGGKVEQFF
TRBV6-2/TRBV6-3	TRBJ2-2	-	-	TGTGCCAGCAGTTACTCGTATGCGGGACTTGGGCCTAACACCGGGGAGCTGTTTTTT	CASSYSYAGLGPNTGELFF
TRBV11-3	TRBJ2-7	-	once	TGTGCCAGCAACCCAACTCCCGGGGGGCGTTGGGAGTACGAGCAGTACTTC	CASNPTPGGRWEYEQYF
TRBV29-1	TRBJ1-2	TRBD1	-	TGCAGCGTTGACCCCCGGGACAGGGCTTACTTAGGCGGCTACACCTTC	CSVDPRDRAYLGGYTF
TRBV18	TRBJ1-5	-	-	TGTGCCAGCTCATATACCGAGAATCAGCCCCAGCATTTT	CASSYTENQPQHF
TRBV30	TRBJ2-7	TRBD1	-	TGTGCCTGGAGGCGGACAGGGGGCTATACCTACGAGCAGTACTTC	CAWRRTGGYTYEQYF
TRBV29-1	TRBJ2-6	-	-	TGCAGCGTGACAAGCTCTGGGGCCAACGTCCTGACTTTC	CSVTSSGANVLTF
TRBV27	TRBJ2-7	TRBD1	-	TGTGCCAGCAGTAGAGACAGGGCCTCTTACGAGCAGTACTTC	CASSRDRASYEQYF
TRBV6-2/TRBV6-3	TRBJ2-2	TRBD2	-	TGTGCCAGCAGTTACTCGGCCGCGGGAGGGAACACCGGGGAGCTGTTTTTT	CASSYSAAGGNTGELFF
TRBV9	TRBJ2-1	-	-	TGTGCCAGCAGTGGACAGCTACGGCGGTACGGGGATGAGCAGTTCTTC	CASSGQLRRYGDEQFF
TRBV5-1	TRBJ2-1	TRBD2	-	TGCGCCAGCAGACCCAGCGGGAGGGCGGTAGATGAGCAGTTCTTC	CASRPSGRAVDEQFF
TRBV6-5	TRBJ1-5	-	-	TGTGCCAGCAAGAACAGGAGCAATCAGGCCCAGCATTTT	CASKNRSNQAQHF
TRBV19	TRBJ2-4	TRBD1	once	TGTGCCAGTGGACAGGGGATGGGCATTCAGTACTTC	CASGQGMGIQYF
TRBV18	TRBJ2-7	TRBD1	-	TGTGCCAGCTCACCTCAACAGGGGGCATCGTACGAGCAGTACTTC	CASSPQQGASYEQYF
TRBV19	TRBJ2-5	-	-	TGTGCCAGTAGTATTCAGGCTTTAGGAGGAGAGACCCAGTACTTC	CASSIQALGGETQYF
TRBV6-5	TRBJ2-3	-	-	TGTGCCAGCAGTATCCAGGGGCAGGATACGCAGTATTTT	CASSIQGQDTQYF